This TCR beta chain was identified in a study of Ad26.COV2.S vaccination and SARS-CoV-2 variants. Looking at the study overall: Dosing was one shot or two shots 56 days apart.

The CDR3 covers 15 residues. V lost 5 bases to trimming and J lost 4 bases; unmatched junction nucleotides: 10. Germline V CDR1 and CDR2: SEHNR, FQNEAQ (reference sequence). This clone came up a few times. The antigen remains undetermined. Study-wide findings and caveats: Compared with placebo recipients, vaccine recipients had higher spike-specific TCR breadth.

The treatment is: 15 to 20 received Ad26.COV2.S at low or high dose, single or two shots; several received placebo; per-sample allocation not given. The study sampled participants on day 63 after the first vaccine or placebo injection. This table comes from immunoSEQ multiplex PCR, and its TCRdb copy is limited to in-frame clones, with some not included. The table lists under 550,000 clones, about 93% of them singletons. The rearrangement joins TRBV7-9 to TRBJ1-2; the match to TRBD1 covers 7 bases. This clonotype originated in a person between 18 and 65 years old who received the Ad26.COV2.S COVID-19 vaccine or a placebo. Source: peripheral blood, taken in a trial of Ad26.COV2.S vaccine versus placebo. The CDR3 is CASSPLTGSGYGYTF. The CDR3 DNA sequence: TGTGCCAGCAGCCCCTTGACAGGGAGCGGCTATGGCTACACCTTC.